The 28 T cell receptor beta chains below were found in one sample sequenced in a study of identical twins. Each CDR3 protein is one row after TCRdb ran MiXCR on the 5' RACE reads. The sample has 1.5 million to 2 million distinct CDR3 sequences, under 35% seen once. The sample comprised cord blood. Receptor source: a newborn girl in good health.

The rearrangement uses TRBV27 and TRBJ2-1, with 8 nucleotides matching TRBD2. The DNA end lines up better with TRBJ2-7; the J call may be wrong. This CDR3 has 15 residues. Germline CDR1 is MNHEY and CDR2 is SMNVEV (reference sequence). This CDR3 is CASTLSGSSYNEQYF. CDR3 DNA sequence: TGTGCCAGCACCTTGAGCGGGAGCTCCTACAATGAGCAGTACTTC.

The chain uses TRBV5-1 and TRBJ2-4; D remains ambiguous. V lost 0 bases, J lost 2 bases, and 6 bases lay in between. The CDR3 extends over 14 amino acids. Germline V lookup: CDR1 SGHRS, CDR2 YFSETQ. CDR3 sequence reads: CASSLDASKNIQYF. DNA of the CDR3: TGCGCCAGCAGCTTGGACGCTTCCAAAAACATTCAGTACTTC.

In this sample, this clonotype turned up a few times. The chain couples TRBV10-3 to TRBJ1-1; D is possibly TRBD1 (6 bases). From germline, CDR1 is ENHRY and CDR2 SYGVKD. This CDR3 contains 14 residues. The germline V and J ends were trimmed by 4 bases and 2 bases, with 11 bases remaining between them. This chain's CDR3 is CAISGRGINTEAFF. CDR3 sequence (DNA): TGTGCCATCAGTGGTAGGGGGATCAACACTGAAGCTTTCTTT.

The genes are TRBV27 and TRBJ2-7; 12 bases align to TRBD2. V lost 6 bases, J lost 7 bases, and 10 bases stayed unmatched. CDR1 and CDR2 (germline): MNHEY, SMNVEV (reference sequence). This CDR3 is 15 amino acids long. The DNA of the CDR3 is TGTGCCAGCAGCCCTAGCGGGAGGGCTAAGGGGGAGCAGTACTTC. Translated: CASSPSGRAKGEQYF.

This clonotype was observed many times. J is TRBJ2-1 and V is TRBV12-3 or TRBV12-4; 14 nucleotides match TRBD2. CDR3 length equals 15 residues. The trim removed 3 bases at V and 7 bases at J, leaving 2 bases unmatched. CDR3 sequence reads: CASSFRLAGGNEQFF. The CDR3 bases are TGTGCCAGCAGTTTCCGACTAGCGGGGGGGAATGAGCAGTTCTTC.

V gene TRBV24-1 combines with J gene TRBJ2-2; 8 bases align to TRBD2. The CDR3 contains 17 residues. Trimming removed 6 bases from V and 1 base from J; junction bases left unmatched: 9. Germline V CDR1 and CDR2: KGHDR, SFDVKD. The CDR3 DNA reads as TGTGCCACCAGTCGTGTCGGCGGGGGGCTGAACACCGGGGAGCTGTTTTTT. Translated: CATSRVGGGLNTGELFF.

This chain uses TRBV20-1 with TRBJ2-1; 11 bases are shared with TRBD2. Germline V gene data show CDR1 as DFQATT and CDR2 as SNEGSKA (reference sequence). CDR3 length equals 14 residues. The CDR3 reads CRGFTGLADNEQFF. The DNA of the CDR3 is TGCAGGGGGTTTACGGGACTAGCGGACAATGAGCAGTTCTTC.

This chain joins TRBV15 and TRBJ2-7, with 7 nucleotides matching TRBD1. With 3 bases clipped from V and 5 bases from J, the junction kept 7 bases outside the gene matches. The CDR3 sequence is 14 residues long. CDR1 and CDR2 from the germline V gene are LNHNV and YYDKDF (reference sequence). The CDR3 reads CATSSRDSLNEQYF. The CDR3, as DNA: TGTGCCACCAGCAGCCGGGACAGTCTTAACGAGCAGTACTTC.

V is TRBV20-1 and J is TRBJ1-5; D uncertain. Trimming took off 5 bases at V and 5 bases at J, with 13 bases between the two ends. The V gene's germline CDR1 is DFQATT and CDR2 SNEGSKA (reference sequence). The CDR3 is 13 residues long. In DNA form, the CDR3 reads TGCAGTGCTGGGAGAGAGGGAGATCAGCCCCAGCATTTT. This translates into CSAGREGDQPQHF.

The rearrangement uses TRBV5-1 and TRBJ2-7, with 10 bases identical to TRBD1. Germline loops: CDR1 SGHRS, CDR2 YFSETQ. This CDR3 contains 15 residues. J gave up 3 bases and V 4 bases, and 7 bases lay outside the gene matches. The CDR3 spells CASSLRDRGHYEQYF. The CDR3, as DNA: TGCGCCAGCAGCCTCCGGGACAGGGGACACTACGAGCAGTACTTC.

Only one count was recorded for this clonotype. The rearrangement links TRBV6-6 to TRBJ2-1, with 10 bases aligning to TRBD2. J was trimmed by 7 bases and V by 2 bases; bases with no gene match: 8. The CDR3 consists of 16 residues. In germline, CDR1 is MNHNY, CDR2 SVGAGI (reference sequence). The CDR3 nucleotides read TGTGCCAGCAGTTACCCCAAGCGGGGGGGCGGAAATGAGCAGTTCTTC. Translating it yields CASSYPKRGGGNEQFF.

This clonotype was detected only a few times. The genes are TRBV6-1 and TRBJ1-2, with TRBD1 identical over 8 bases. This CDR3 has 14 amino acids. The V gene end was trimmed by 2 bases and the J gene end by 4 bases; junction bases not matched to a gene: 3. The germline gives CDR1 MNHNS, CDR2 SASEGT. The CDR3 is CASSERGTGYGYTF. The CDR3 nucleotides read TGTGCCAGCAGTGAAAGGGGGACAGGCTATGGCTACACCTTC.

CDR3 bases: TGTGCCAGCAGCCCCGACTGGCTCCGACCTAGGTACGAGCAGTACTTC. Translating gives CASSPDWLRPRYEQYF. This chain joins TRBV6-2 or TRBV6-3 and TRBJ2-4, with D uncertain. The better agreement between TRBJ2-7 and the DNA end casts doubt on the J call. There are 16 residues in the CDR3. Per the germline V gene, CDR1 is MNHEY and CDR2 is SVGEGT.

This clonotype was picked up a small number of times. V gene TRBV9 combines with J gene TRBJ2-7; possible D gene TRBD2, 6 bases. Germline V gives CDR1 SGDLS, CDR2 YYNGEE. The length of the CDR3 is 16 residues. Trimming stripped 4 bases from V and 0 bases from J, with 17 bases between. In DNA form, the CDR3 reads TGTGCCAGCAGCCCTTTAGCGGCCTCGAGCTCCTACGAGCAGTACTTC. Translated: CASSPLAASSSYEQYF.

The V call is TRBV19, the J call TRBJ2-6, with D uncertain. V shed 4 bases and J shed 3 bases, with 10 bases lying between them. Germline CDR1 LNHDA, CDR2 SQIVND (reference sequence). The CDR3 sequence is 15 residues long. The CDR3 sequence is CASSTTWDGANVLTF. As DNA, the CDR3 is TGTGCCAGTAGTACGACTTGGGATGGGGCCAACGTCCTGACTTTC.

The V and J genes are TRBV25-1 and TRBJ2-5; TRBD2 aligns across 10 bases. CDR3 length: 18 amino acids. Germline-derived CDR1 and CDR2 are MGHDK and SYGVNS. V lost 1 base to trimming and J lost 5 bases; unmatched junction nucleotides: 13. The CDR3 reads CASSEFTLAGEAFETQYF. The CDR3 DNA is TGTGCCAGCAGTGAATTCACGCTAGCGGGGGAGGCATTTGAGACCCAGTACTTC.

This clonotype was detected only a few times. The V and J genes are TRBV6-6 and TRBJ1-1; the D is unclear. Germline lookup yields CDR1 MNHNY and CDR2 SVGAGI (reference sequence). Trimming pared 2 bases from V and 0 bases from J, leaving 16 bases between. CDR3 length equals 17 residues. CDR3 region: CASSYGNKGRMNTEAFF. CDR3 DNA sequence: TGTGCCAGCAGTTACGGTAACAAAGGACGGATGAACACTGAAGCTTTCTTT.

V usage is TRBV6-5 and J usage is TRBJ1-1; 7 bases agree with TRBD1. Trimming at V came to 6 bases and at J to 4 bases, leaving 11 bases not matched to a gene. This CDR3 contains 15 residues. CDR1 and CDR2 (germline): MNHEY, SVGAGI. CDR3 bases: TGTGCCAGCAGGTGCCGGGACAGCCTTTTCACTGAAGCTTTCTTT. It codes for CASRCRDSLFTEAFF.

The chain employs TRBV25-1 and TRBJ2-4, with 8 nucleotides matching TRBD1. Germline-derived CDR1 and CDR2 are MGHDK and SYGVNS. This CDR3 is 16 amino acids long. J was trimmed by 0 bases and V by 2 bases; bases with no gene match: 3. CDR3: CASSEKQGVAKNIQYF. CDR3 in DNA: TGTGCCAGCAGTGAAAAACAGGGGGTAGCCAAAAACATTCAGTACTTC.

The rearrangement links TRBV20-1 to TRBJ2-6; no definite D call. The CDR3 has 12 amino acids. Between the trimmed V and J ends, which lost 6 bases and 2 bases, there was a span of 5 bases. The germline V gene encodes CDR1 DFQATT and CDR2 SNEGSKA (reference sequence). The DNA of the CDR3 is TGCAGTGCACTTACTGGGGCCAACGTCCTGACTTTC. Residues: CSALTGANVLTF.

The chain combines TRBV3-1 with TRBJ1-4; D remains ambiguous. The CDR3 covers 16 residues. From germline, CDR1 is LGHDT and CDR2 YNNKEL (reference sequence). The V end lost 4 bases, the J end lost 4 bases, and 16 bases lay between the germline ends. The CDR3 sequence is CASSLAAGAFNEKLFF. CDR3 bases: TGTGCCAGCAGCCTCGCAGCGGGAGCCTTTAATGAAAAACTGTTTTTT.

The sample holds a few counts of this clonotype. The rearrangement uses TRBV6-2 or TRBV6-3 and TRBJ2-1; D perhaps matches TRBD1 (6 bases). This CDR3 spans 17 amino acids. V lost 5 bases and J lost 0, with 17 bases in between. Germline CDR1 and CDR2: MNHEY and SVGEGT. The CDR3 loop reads CASSPTGPAHSYNEQFF. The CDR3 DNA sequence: TGTGCCAGCAGTCCCACAGGGCCGGCCCACTCCTACAATGAGCAGTTCTTC.

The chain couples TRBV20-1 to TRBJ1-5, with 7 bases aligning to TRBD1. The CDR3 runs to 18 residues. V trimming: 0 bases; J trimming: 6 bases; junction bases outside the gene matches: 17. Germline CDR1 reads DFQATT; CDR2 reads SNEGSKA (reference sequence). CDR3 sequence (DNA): TGCAGTGCTAGAGATCCACCCATTGACAGGGTTGGAGGTCAGCCCCAGCATTTT. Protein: CSARDPPIDRVGGQPQHF.

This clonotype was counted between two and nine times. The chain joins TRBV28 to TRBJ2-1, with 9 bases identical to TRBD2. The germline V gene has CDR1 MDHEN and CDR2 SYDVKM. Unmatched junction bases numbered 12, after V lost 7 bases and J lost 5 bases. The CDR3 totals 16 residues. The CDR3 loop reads CASNFGGAGGNNEQFF. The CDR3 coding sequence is TGTGCCAGCAACTTTGGTGGAGCGGGAGGAAACAATGAGCAGTTCTTC.

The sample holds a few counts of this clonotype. CDR3 protein: CAISEPGRVGYTF. The DNA for the CDR3 is TGTGCCATCAGTGAACCCGGCAGGGTTGGCTACACCTTC. The chain uses TRBV10-3 and TRBJ1-2; D may be TRBD1 (5 bases). V dropped 3 bases and J dropped 7 bases, with 12 bases sitting between them. Germline assignment: CDR1 ENHRY and CDR2 SYGVKD. This CDR3 is built from 13 residues.

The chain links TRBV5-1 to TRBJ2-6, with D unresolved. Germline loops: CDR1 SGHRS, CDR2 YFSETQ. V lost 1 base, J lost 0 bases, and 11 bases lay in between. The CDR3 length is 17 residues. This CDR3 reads CASSLNPGPSGANVLTF. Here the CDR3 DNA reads TGCGCCAGCAGCTTGAACCCAGGACCCTCTGGGGCCAACGTCCTGACTTTC. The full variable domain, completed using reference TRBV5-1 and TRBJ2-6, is KAGVTQTPRYLIKTRGQQVTLSCSPISGHRSVSWYQQTPGQGLQFLFEYFSETQRNKGNFPGRFSGRQFSNSRSEMNVSTLELGDSALYLCASSLNPGPSGANVLTFGAGSRLTVL.

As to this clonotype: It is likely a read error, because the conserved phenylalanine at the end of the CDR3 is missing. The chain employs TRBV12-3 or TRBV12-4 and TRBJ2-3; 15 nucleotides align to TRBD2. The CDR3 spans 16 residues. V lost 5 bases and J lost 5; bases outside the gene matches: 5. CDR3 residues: CASSGPGLAGGDTQYS. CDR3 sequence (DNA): TGTGCCAGCAGTGGACCGGGACTAGCGGGAGGAGATACGCAGTATTCT.

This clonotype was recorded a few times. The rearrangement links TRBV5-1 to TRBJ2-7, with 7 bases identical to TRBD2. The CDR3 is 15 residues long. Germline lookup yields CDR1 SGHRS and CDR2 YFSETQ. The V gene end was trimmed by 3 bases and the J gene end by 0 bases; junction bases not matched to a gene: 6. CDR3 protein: CASSSRSGASYEQYF. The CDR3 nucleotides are TGCGCCAGCAGCTCCCGAAGCGGGGCCTCCTACGAGCAGTACTTC. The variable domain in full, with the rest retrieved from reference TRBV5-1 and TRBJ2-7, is KAGVTQTPRYLIKTRGQQVTLSCSPISGHRSVSWYQQTPGQGLQFLFEYFSETQRNKGNFPGRFSGRQFSNSRSEMNVSTLELGDSALYLCASSSRSGASYEQYFGPGTRLTVT.